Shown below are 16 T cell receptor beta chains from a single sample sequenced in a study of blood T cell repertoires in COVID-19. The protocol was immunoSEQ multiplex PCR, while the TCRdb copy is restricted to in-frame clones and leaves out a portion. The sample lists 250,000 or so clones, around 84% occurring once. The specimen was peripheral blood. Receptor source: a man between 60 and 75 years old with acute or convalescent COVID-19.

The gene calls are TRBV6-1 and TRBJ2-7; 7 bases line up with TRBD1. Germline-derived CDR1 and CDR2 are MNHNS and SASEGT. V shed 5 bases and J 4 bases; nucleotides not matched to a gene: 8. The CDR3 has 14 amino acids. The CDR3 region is CASSTGTAIYEQYF. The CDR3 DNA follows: TGTGCCAGCAGTACCGGGACAGCAATTTACGAGCAGTACTTC.

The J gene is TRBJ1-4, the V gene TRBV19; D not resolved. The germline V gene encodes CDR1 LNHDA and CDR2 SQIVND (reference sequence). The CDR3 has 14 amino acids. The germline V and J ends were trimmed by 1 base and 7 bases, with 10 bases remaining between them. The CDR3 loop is CASSIAPVFEKLFF. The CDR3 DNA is TGTGCCAGTAGTATAGCTCCCGTATTTGAAAAACTGTTTTTT.

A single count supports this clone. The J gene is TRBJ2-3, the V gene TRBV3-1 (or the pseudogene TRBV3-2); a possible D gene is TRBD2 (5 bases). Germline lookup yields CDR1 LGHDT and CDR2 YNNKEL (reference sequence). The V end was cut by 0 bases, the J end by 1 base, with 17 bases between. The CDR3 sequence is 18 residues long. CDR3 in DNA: TGTGCCAGCAGCCAAGATCGAAGAGCGGCGCCGCGCACAGATACGCAGTATTTT. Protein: CASSQDRRAAPRTDTQYF.

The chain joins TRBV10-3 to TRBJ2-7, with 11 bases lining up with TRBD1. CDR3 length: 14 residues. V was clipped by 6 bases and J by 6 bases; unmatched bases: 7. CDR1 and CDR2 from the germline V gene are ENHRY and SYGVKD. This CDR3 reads CAISRGQGAGEQYF. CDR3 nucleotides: TGTGCCATCAGCCGCGGACAGGGGGCAGGCGAGCAGTACTTC.

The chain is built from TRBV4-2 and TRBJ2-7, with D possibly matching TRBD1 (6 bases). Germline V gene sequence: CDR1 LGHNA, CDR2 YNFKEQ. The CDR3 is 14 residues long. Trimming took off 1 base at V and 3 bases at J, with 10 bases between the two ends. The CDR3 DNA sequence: TGTGCCAGCAGCCAAGGGACAGTTAGCTACGAGCAGTACTTC. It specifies CASSQGTVSYEQYF.

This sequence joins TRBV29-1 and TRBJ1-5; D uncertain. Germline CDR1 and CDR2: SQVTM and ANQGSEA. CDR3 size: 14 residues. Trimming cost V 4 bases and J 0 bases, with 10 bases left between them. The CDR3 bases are TGCAGCGTTGCCCAGGATACTAGCAATCAGCCCCAGCATTTT. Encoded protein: CSVAQDTSNQPQHF.

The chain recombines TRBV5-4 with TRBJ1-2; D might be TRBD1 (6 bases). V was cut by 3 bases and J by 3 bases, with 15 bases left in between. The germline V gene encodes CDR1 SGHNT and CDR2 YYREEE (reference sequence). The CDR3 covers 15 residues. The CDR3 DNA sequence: TGTGCCAGCAGCTCTCCGGGGGGCGCGGACTATGGCTACACCTTC. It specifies CASSSPGGADYGYTF. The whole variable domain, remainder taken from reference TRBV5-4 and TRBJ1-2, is ETGVTQSPTHLIKTRGQQVTLRCSSQSGHNTVSWYQQALGQGPQFIFQYYREEENGRGNFPPRFSGLQFPNYSSELNVNALELDDSALYLCASSSPGGADYGYTFGSGTRLTVV.

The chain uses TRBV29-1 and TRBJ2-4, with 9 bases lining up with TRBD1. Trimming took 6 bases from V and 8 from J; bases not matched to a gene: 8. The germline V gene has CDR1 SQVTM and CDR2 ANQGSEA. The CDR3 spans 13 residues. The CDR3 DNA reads TGCAGCGTGCGGGGCACAGGGGGCCACATTCAGTACTTC. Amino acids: CSVRGTGGHIQYF.

The CDR3 DNA follows: TGTGCCAGCAGTTTAGGAGGGGTCACTGAAGCTTTCTTT. It encodes CASSLGGVTEAFF. This rearrangement joins TRBV27 to TRBJ1-1; D perhaps matches TRBD1 (5 bases). The CDR3 is made up of 13 amino acids. The germline V gene encodes CDR1 MNHEY and CDR2 SMNVEV (reference sequence). The V gene lost 2 bases and the J gene lost 4 bases, with 8 bases spanning the gap.

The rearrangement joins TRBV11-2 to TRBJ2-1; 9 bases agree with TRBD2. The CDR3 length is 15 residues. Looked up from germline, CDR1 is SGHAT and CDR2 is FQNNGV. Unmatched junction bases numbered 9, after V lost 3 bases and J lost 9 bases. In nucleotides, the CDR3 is TGTGCCAGCAGCTTTTTCGGCGGGGGGGCTGGTGAGCAGTTCTTC. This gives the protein CASSFFGGGAGEQFF.

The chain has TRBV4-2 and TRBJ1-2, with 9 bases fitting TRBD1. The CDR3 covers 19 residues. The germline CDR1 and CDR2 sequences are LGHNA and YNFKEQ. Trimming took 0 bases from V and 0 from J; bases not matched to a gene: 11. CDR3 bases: TGTGCCAGCAGCCAAGACCTGAGGGACAGGGCCCAGCCTAACTATGGCTACACCTTC. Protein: CASSQDLRDRAQPNYGYTF.

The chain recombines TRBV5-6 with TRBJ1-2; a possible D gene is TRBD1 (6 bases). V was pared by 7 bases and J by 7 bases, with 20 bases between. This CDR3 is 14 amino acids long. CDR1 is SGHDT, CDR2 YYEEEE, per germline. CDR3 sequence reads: CASSRWTEVRGYTF. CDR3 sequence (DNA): TGTGCCAGCTCCCGGTGGACAGAGGTCCGTGGCTACACCTTC.

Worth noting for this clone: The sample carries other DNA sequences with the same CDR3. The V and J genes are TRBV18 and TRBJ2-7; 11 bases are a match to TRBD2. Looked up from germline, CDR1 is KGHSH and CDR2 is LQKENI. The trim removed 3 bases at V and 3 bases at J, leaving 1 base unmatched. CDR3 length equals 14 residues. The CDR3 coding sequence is TGTGCCAGCTCACCGGGGACTAGCGGCTACGAGCAGTACTTC. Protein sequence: CASSPGTSGYEQYF.

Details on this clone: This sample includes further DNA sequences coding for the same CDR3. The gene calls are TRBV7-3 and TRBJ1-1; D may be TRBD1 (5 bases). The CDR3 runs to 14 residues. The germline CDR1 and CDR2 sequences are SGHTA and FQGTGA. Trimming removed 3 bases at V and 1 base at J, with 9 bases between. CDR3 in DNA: TGTGCCAGCAGCTTGGCAGGGCCGAACACTGAAGCTTTCTTT. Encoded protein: CASSLAGPNTEAFF.

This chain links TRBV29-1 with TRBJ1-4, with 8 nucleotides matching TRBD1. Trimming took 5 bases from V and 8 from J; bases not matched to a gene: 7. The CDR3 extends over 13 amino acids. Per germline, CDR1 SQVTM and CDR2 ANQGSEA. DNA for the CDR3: TGCAGCGTTAAGCCCCGGACAGGGGAAAAACTGTTTTTT. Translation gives CSVKPRTGEKLFF.

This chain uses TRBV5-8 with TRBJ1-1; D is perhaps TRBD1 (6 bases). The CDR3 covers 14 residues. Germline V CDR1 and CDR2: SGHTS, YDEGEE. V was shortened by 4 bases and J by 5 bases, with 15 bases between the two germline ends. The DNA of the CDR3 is TGTGCCAGCAGCGAGATACAGGGCTGGACTGAAGCTTTCTTT. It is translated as CASSEIQGWTEAFF.